The present TCR beta chain was sequenced within a study of early T cells in non-severe SARS-CoV-2 infection. About the research overall: Investigators sequenced bulk RNA drawn from unsorted whole blood, and chains remained unpaired. General study results and limits: VDJdb-based matching was biased toward anti-spike CD8 responses and missed private and CD4 specificities.

This CDR3 spans 15 amino acids. Germline CDR1 and CDR2: MNHEY and SMNVEV (reference sequence). Trimming left V 0 bases short and J 3 bases short, with 9 bases between. This clonotype was detected many times. Its target is not known. The protocol attached unique molecular identifiers to individual cDNA molecules. MiXCR, run by TCRdb on the 5' RACE reads, gives a single entry per CDR3 protein. Of under 140,000 distinct CDR3 sequences detected, 10% to 15% appear once; the ten largest clones hold 3.5% to 4%. Sequences were derived from whole blood, sampled at baseline. V gene TRBV27 combines with J gene TRBJ1-5; a weak D match, TRBD1 (6 bases). The TCR comes from an adult who was a healthcare worker with PCR-confirmed SARS-CoV-2 infection or an uninfected control (not recorded which). CDR3 sequence reads: CASSLSPGDNQPQHF. The CDR3 DNA is TGTGCCAGCAGTTTATCTCCAGGGGACAATCAGCCCCAGCATTTT.